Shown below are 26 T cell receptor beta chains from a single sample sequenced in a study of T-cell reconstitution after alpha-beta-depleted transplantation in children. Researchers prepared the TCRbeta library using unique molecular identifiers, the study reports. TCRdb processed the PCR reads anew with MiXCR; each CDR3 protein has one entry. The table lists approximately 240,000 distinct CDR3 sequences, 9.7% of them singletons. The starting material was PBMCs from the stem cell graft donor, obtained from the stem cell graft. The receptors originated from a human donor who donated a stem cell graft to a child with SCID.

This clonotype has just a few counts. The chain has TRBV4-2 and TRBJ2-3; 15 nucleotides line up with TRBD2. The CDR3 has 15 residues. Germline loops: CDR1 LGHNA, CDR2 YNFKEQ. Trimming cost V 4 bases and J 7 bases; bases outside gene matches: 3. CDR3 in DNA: TGTGCCAGCAGCCCGGGACTAGCGGGGGGAAATACGCAGTATTTT. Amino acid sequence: CASSPGLAGGNTQYF.

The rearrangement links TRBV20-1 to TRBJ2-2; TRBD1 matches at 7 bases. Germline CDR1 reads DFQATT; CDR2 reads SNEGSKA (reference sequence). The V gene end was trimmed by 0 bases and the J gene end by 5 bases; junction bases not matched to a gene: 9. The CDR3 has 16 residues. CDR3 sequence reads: CSAREAVQGQTGELFF. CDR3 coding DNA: TGCAGTGCTAGAGAGGCAGTTCAGGGACAGACCGGGGAGCTGTTTTTT.

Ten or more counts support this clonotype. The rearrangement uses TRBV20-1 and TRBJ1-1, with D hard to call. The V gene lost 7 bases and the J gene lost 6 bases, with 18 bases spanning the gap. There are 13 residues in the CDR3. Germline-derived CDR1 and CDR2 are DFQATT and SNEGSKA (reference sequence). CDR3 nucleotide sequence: TGCAGTGGGGCCCACAATTTCTCACCTGAAGCTTTCTTT. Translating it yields CSGAHNFSPEAFF.

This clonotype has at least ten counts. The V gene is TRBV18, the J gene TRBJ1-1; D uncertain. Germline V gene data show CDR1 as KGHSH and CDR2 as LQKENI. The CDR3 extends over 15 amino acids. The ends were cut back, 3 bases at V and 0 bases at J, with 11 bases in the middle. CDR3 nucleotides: TGTGCCAGCTCACCGGTATCAGGTATGAACACTGAAGCTTTCTTT. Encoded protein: CASSPVSGMNTEAFF.

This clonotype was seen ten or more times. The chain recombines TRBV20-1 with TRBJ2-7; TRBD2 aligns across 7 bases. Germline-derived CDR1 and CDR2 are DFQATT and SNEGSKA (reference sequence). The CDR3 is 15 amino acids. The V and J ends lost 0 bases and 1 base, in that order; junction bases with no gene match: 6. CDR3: CSARDSSGSSYEQYF. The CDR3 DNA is TGCAGTGCTAGAGATAGTAGCGGGTCTTCCTACGAGCAGTACTTC.

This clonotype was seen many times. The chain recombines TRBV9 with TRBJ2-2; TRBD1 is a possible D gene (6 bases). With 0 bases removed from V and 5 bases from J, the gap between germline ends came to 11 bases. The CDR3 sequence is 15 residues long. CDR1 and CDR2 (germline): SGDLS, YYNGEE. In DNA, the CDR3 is TGTGCCAGCAGCGTAGGGCAGGGGAATACCGGGGAGCTGTTTTTT. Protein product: CASSVGQGNTGELFF.

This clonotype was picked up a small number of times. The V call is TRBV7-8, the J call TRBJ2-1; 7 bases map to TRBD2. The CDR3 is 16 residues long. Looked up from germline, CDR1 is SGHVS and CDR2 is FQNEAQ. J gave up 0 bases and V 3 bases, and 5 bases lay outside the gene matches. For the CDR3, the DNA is TGTGCCAGCAGCTTTAGCGGGCTGAGCTCCTACAATGAGCAGTTCTTC. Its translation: CASSFSGLSSYNEQFF.

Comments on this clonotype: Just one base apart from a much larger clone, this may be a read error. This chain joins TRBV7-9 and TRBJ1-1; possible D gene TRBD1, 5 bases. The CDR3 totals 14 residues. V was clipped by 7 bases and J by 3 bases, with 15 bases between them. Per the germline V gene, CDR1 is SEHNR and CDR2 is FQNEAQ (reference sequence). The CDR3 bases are TGTGCCAGCACAAAAGGCGGGGGGGACACTGAAGCTTTCTTT. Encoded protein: CASTKGGGDTEAFF.

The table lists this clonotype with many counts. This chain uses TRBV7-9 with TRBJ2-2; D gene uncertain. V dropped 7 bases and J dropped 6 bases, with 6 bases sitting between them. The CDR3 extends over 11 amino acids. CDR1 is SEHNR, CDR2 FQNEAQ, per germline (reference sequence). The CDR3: CASNSAGELFF. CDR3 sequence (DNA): TGTGCCAGCAACTCTGCCGGGGAGCTGTTTTTT.

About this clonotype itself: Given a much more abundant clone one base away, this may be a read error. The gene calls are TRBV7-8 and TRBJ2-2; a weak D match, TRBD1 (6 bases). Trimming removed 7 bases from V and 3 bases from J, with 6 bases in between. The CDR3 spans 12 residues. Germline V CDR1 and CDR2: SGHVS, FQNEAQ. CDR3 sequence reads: CASKGDTGELFF. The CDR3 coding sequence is TGTGCCAGCAAGGGGGACACCGGGGAGCTGTTTTTT.

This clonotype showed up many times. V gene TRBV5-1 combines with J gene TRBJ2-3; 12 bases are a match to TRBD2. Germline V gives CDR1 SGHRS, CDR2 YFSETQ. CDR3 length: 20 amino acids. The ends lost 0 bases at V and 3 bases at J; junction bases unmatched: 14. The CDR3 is CASSLADTSGGPASTDTQYF. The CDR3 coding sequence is TGCGCCAGCAGCTTGGCCGACACTAGCGGGGGGCCTGCTAGTACAGATACGCAGTATTTT. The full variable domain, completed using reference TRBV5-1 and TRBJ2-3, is KAGVTQTPRYLIKTRGQQVTLSCSPISGHRSVSWYQQTPGQGLQFLFEYFSETQRNKGNFPGRFSGRQFSNSRSEMNVSTLELGDSALYLCASSLADTSGGPASTDTQYFGPGTRLTVL.

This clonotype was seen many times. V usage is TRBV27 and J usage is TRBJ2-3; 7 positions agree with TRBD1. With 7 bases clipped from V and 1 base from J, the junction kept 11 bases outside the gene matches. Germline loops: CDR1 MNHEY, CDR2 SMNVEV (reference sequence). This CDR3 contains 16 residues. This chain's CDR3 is CASTPLRGGGTDTQYF. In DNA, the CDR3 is TGTGCCAGCACCCCCCTTCGAGGGGGCGGCACAGATACGCAGTATTTT.

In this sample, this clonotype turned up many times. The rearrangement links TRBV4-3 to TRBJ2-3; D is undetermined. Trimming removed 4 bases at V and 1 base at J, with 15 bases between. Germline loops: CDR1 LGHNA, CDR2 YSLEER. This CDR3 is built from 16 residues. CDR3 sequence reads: CASSRGGKPRTDTQYF. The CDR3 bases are TGCGCCAGCAGCCGAGGTGGGAAGCCACGCACAGATACGCAGTATTTT.

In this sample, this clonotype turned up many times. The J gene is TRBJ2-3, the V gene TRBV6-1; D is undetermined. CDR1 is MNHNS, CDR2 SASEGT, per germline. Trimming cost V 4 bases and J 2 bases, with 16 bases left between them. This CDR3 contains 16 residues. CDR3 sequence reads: CASSVPVAPATDTQYF. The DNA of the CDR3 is TGTGCCAGCAGTGTACCGGTAGCCCCGGCCACAGATACGCAGTATTTT.

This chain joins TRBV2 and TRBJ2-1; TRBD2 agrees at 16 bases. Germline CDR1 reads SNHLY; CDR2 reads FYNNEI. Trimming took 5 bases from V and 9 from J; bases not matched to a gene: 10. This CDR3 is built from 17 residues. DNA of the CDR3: TGTGCCAGCAGTCTCTTTCCGGGACTAGCGGGGGGGGGTGAGCAGTTCTTC. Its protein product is CASSLFPGLAGGGEQFF. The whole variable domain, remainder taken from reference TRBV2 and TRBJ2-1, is EPEVTQTPSHQVTQMGQEVILRCVPISNHLYFYWYRQILGQKVEFLVSFYNNEISEKSEIFDDQFSVERPDGSNFTLKIRSTKLEDSAMYFCASSLFPGLAGGGEQFFGPGTRLTVL.

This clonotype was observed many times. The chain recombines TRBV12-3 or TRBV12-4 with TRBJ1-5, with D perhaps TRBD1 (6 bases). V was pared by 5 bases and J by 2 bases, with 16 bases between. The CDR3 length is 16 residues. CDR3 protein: CASSAGPGGRNQPQHF. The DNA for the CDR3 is TGTGCCAGCAGTGCCGGCCCGGGGGGGCGCAATCAGCCCCAGCATTTT.

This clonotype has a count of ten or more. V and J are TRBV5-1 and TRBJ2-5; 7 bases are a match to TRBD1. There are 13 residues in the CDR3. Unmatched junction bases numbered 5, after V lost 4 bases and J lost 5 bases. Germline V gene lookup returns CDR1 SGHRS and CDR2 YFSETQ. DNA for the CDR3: TGCGCCAGCAGCGAGGGACAGCGGGAGACCCAGTACTTC. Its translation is CASSEGQRETQYF. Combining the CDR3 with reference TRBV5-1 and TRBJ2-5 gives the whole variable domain KAGVTQTPRYLIKTRGQQVTLSCSPISGHRSVSWYQQTPGQGLQFLFEYFSETQRNKGNFPGRFSGRQFSNSRSEMNVSTLELGDSALYLCASSEGQRETQYFGPGTRLLVL.

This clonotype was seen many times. CDR3 loop: CASRGPGRGLNVLTF. Here the CDR3 DNA reads TGTGCCAGCCGTGGCCCCGGACGGGGGCTCAACGTCCTGACTTTC. This chain links TRBV6-1 with TRBJ2-6; either TRBD1 or TRBD2 may fit D (6 bases each). Germline CDR1 MNHNS, CDR2 SASEGT. V lost 8 bases, J lost 9 bases, and 20 bases lay in between. The CDR3 length is 15 residues.

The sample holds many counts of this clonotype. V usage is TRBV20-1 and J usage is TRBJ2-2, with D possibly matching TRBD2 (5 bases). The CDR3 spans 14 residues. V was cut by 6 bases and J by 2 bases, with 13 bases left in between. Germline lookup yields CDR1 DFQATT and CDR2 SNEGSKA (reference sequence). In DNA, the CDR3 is TGCAGTGCCGTAGGGAGAGTAAACACCGGGGAGCTGTTTTTT. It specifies CSAVGRVNTGELFF.

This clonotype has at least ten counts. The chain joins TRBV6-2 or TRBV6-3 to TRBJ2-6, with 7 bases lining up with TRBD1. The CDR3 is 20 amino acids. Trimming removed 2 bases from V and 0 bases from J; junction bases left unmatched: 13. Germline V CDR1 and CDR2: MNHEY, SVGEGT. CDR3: CASSYHEDRVVSSGANVLTF. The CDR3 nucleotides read TGTGCCAGCAGTTACCACGAAGACAGGGTGGTATCCTCTGGGGCCAACGTCCTGACTTTC.

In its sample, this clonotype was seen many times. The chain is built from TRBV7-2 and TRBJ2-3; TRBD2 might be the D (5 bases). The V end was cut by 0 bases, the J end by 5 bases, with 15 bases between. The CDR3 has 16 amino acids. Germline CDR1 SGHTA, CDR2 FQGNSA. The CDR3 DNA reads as TGTGCCAGCAGCTTAGCGCGGCTAGCAAGAGGAGATACGCAGTATTTT. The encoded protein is CASSLARLARGDTQYF.

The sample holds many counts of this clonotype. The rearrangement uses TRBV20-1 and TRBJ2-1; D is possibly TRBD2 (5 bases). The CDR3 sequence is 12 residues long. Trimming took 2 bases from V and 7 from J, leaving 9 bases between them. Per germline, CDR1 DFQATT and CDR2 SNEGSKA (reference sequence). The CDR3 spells CSARKLENEQFF. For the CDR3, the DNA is TGCAGTGCTAGAAAACTAGAGAATGAGCAGTTCTTC.

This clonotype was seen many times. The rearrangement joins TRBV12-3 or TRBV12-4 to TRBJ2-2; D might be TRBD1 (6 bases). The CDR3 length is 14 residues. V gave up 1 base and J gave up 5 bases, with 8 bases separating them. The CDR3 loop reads CASSLGGTTGELFF. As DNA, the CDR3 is TGTGCCAGCAGTTTAGGGGGGACAACCGGGGAGCTGTTTTTT.

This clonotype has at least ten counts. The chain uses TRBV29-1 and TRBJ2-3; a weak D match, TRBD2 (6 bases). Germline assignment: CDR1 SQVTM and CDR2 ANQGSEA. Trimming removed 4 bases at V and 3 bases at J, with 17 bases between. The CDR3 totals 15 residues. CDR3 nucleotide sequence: TGCAGCGTTGGGGGAGGAGGGACGGGGACAGATACGCAGTATTTT. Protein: CSVGGGGTGTDTQYF.

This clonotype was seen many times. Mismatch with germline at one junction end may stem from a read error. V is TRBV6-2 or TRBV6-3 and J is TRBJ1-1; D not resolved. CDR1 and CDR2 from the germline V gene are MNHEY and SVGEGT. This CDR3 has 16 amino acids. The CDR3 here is CASSYSIRAGAFEVFF. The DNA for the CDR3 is TGTGCCAGCAGTTACTCGATTCGGGCGGGAGCCTTTGAAGTTTTCTTT.

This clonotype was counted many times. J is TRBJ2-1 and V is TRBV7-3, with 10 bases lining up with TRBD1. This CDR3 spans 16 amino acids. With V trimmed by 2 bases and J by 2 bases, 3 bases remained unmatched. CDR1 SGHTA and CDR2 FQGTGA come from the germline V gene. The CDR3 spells CASSLPGTGAYNEQFF. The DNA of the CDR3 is TGTGCCAGCAGCTTACCCGGGACAGGGGCCTACAATGAGCAGTTCTTC.